Sequencing of this TCR beta chain was carried out in a study of cytomegalovirus exposure and HLA in healthy donors. The CDR3 is 18 residues long. Germline V gene sequence: CDR1 LGHNA, CDR2 YSLEER. The junction had 6 bases not matched to a gene; V was cut back by 3 bases and J by 0 bases. This clone has just a few counts. It was with 60 Vbeta and 13 Jbeta primers that the PCR ran. Libraries were prepared by immunoSEQ multiplex PCR; TCRdb keeps only in-frame clonotypes and omits some of them. The sample shows about 130,000 clones, over 75% of them seen only once. The chain combines TRBV4-3 with TRBJ2-7, with 15 bases that match TRBD2. Material: PBMCs. The TCR comes from a woman aged 40 to 50 in good health and CMV-seropositive. The CDR3 DNA sequence: TGCGCCAGCAGCCAGGGACTAGCGGGAGGCTTCAGCTCCTACGAGCAGTACTTC. Protein product: CASSQGLAGGFSSYEQYF.